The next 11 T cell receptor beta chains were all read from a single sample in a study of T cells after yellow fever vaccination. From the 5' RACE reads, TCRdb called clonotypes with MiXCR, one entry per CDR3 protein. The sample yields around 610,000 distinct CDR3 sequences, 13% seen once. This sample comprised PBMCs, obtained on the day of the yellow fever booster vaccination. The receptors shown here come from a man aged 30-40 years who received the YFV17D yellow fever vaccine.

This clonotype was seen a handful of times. The CDR3 loop reads CASRTGTGLTDTQYF. CDR3 nucleotide sequence: TGCGCCAGCAGAACCGGGACAGGGCTGACAGATACGCAGTATTTT. The chain links TRBV5-1 to TRBJ2-3, with 9 bases identical to TRBD1. The CDR3 is 15 amino acids. Germline assignment: CDR1 SGHRS and CDR2 YFSETQ. V lost 5 bases and J lost 3; bases outside the gene matches: 7.

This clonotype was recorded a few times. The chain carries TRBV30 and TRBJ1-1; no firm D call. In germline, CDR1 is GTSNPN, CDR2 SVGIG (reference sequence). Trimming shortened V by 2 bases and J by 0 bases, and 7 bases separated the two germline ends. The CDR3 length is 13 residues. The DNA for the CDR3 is TGTGCCTGGAGTCTTACAGTGAACACTGAAGCTTTCTTT. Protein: CAWSLTVNTEAFF. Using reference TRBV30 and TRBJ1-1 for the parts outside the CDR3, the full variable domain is SQTIHQWPATLVQPVGSPLSLECTVEGTSNPNLYWYRQAAGRGLQLLFYSVGIGQISSEVPQNLSASRPQDRQFILSSKKLLLSDSGFYLCAWSLTVNTEAFFGQGTRLTVV.

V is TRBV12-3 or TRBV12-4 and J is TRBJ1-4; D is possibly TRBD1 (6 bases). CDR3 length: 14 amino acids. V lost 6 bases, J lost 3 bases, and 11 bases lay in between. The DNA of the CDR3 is TGTGCCAGCAGCTTCGCAGGGGCTAATGAAAAACTGTTTTTT. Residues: CASSFAGANEKLFF.

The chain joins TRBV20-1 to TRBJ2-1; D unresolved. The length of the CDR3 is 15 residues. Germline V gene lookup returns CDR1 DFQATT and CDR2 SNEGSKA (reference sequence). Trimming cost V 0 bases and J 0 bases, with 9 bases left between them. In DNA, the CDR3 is TGCAGTGCTAGAGATCTTGCGAGCTCCTACAATGAGCAGTTCTTC. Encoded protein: CSARDLASSYNEQFF.

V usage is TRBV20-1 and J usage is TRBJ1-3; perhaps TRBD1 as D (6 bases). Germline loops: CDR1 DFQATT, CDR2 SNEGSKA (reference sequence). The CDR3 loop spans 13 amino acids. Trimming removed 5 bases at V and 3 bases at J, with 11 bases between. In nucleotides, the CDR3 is TGCAGTGCTCACGACAGGAGTGGAAACACCATATATTTT. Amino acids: CSAHDRSGNTIYF.

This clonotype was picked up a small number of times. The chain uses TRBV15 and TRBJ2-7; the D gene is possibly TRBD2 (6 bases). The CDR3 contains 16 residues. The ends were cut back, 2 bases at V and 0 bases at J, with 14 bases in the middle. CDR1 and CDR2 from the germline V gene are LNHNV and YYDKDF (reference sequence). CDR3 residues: CATSRSPGLLSYEQYF. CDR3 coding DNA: TGTGCCACCAGCAGATCCCCGGGACTCCTCTCCTACGAGCAGTACTTC.

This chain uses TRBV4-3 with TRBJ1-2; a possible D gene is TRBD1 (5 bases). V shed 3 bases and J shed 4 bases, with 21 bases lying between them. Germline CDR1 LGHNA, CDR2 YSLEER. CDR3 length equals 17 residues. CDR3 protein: CASSHAGSRGSGYGYTF. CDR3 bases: TGCGCCAGCAGCCATGCAGGATCTAGGGGTTCAGGCTATGGCTACACCTTC.

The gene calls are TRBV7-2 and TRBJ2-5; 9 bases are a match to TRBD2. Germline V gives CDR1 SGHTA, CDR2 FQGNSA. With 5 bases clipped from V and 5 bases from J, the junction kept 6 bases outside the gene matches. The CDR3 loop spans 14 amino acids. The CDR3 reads CASSPWTSVETQYF. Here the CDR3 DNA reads TGTGCCAGCAGCCCCTGGACTAGCGTTGAGACCCAGTACTTC. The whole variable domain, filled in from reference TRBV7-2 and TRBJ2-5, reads GAGVSQSPSNKVTEKGKDVELRCDPISGHTALYWYRQSLGQGLEFLIYFQGNSAPDKSGLPSDRFSAERTGGSVSTLTIQRTQQEDSAVYLCASSPWTSVETQYFGPGTRLLVL.

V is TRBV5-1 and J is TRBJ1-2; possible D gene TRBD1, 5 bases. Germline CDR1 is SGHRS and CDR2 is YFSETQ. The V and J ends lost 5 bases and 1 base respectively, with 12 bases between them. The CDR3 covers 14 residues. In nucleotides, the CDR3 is TGCGCCAGCAGTCAGGGATTGGGTAACTATGGCTACACCTTC. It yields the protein CASSQGLGNYGYTF.

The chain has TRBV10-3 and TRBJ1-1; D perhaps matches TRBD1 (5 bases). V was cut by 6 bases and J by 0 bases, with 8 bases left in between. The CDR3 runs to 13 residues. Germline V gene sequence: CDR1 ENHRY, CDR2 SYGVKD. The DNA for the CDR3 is TGTGCCATCAGGGGGACGGTGAACACTGAAGCTTTCTTT. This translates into CAIRGTVNTEAFF.

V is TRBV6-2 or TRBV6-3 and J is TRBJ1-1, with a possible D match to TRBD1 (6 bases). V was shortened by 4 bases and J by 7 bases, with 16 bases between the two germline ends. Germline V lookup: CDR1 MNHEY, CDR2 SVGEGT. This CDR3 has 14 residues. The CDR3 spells CASSSYRDKNEAFF. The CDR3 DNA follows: TGTGCCAGCAGTTCCTACAGGGATAAGAATGAAGCTTTCTTT.